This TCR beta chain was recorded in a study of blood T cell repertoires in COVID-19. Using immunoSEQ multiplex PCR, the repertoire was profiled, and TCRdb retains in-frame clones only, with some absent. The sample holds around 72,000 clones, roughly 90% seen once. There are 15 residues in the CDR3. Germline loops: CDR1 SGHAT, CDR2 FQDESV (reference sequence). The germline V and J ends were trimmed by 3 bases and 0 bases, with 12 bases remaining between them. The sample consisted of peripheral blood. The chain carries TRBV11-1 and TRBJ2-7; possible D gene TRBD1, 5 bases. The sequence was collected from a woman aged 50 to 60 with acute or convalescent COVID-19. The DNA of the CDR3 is TGTGCCAGCAGCTTCCGGCCAGGGAACTCCTACGAGCAGTACTTC. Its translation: CASSFRPGNSYEQYF.